Below are 20 T cell receptor beta chains sequenced from a single sample in a study of a mutant IDH1 vaccine in newly diagnosed glioma. Libraries were prepared by immunoSEQ multiplex PCR; TCRdb keeps only in-frame clonotypes and omits some of them. The profile covers tens of thousands of clones, with approximately 90% appearing a single time and 4.5% to 6% taken by the ten largest. Stated time point: week 35, safety follow-up. With topical imiquimod, each dose of the vaccine consisted of 300 ug of mutant IDH1 20-mer peptide. For these TCRs, the target antigens are not known. The input for sequencing was PBMCs, taken from a glioma patient whose treatment included an IDH1 peptide vaccine. These receptors all come from a woman aged 35 to 49 with glioma.

The chain has TRBV4-2 and TRBJ1-5; D unresolved. This CDR3 has 15 amino acids. The ends were cut back, 3 bases at V and 3 bases at J, with 12 bases in the middle. Germline V gene lookup returns CDR1 LGHNA and CDR2 YNFKEQ. The CDR3 sequence is CASSHRTMDNQPQHF. In nucleotides, the CDR3 is TGTGCCAGCAGCCACAGAACAATGGACAATCAGCCCCAGCATTTT.

This chain uses TRBV15 with TRBJ2-1, with 13 nucleotides matching TRBD2. Germline CDR1 LNHNV, CDR2 YYDKDF (reference sequence). The V segment lost 0 bases and the J segment 6 bases; nucleotides outside the gene matches: 5. CDR3 length: 17 residues. The CDR3 coding sequence is TGTGCCACCAGCAGAGACCCTGGGACTAGCGGGACCAATGAGCAGTTCTTC. Translated: CATSRDPGTSGTNEQFF.

This clone showed up just once. The CDR3 spells CASSPPDRAQETQYF. The DNA for the CDR3 is TGTGCCAGCAGCCCCCCGGATCGGGCACAAGAGACCCAGTACTTC. V usage is TRBV7-9 and J usage is TRBJ2-5; no clear D. Trimming shortened V by 5 bases and J by 2 bases, and 15 bases separated the two germline ends. The length of the CDR3 is 15 residues. Germline V gene data show CDR1 as SEHNR and CDR2 as FQNEAQ (reference sequence).

This clone is a singleton in its sample. The rearrangement links TRBV9 to TRBJ2-3, with 11 bases aligning to TRBD2. The CDR3 length is 17 residues. Unmatched junction bases numbered 5, after V lost 0 bases and J lost 2 bases. The germline CDR1 and CDR2 sequences are SGDLS and YYNGEE. CDR3: CASSVGLAGGPTDTQYF. As DNA, the CDR3 is TGTGCCAGCAGCGTAGGTCTAGCGGGGGGTCCCACAGATACGCAGTATTTT.

V usage is TRBV13 and J usage is TRBJ2-3; D might be TRBD1 or TRBD2, each matching 5 bases. This CDR3 is 15 amino acids long. Germline V gene data show CDR1 as PRHDT and CDR2 as FYEKMQ (reference sequence). V was clipped by 5 bases and J by 1 base, with 13 bases between them. The CDR3 bases are TGTGCCAGCAGCGGCACGGGGCCACGCACAGATACGCAGTATTTT. This translates into CASSGTGPRTDTQYF. The whole variable domain, filled in from reference TRBV13 and TRBJ2-3, reads AAGVIQSPRHLIKEKRETATLKCYPIPRHDTVYWYQQGPGQDPQFLISFYEKMQSDKGSIPDRFSAQQFSDYHSELNMSSLELGDSALYFCASSGTGPRTDTQYFGPGTRLTVL.

This sequence joins TRBV27 and TRBJ2-2, with D tentatively TRBD2 (7 bases). Germline lookup yields CDR1 MNHEY and CDR2 SMNVEV (reference sequence). This CDR3 comprises 16 residues. V was pared by 4 bases and J by 4 bases, with 16 bases between. Written as DNA, the CDR3 is TGTGCCAGCAGTTCAATACAGGGCGGGGGCACCGGGGAGCTGTTTTTT. Protein: CASSSIQGGGTGELFF.

The V gene is TRBV6-4, the J gene TRBJ1-6; 10 bases fit TRBD1. The germline V gene has CDR1 MRHNA and CDR2 SNTAGT. This CDR3 comprises 13 residues. The trim removed 6 bases at V and 7 bases at J, leaving 0 bases unmatched. The CDR3 DNA reads TGTGCCAGCAGGGGACAGGGGAATTCACCCCTCCACTTT. As protein: CASRGQGNSPLHF.

Here the CDR3 reads CASSLEASHYGYTF. CDR3 bases: TGTGCCAGCAGCTTAGAAGCCTCCCACTATGGCTACACCTTC. The chain links TRBV7-2 to TRBJ1-2; D uncertain. V was trimmed by 1 base and J by 3 bases, leaving 9 bases between them. CDR3 length equals 14 residues. The V gene's germline CDR1 is SGHTA and CDR2 FQGNSA. Full variable domain (rest looked up from reference TRBV7-2 and TRBJ1-2): GAGVSQSPSNKVTEKGKDVELRCDPISGHTALYWYRQSLGQGLEFLIYFQGNSAPDKSGLPSDRFSAERTGGSVSTLTIQRTQQEDSAVYLCASSLEASHYGYTFGSGTRLTVV.

The rearrangement uses TRBV7-8 and TRBJ2-5; a possible D gene is TRBD1 (5 bases). Looked up from germline, CDR1 is SGHVS and CDR2 is FQNEAQ. The length of the CDR3 is 17 residues. Trimming removed 1 base at V and 0 bases at J, with 15 bases between. The CDR3 nucleotides read TGTGCCAGCAGCTTAGACCCTAGGGGTGGGTACCAAGAGACCCAGTACTTC. It is translated as CASSLDPRGGYQETQYF. The full variable domain, its missing parts supplied by reference TRBV7-8 and TRBJ2-5, is GAGVSQSPRYKVAKRGQDVALRCDPISGHVSLFWYQQALGQGPEFLTYFQNEAQLDKSGLPSDRFFAERPEGSVSTLKIQRTQQEDSAVYLCASSLDPRGGYQETQYFGPGTRLLVL.

This chain connects TRBV6-6 to TRBJ1-2; possibly TRBD1 for D (5 bases). The CDR3 runs to 14 residues. Germline CDR1 is MNHNY and CDR2 is SVGAGI (reference sequence). The germline V and J ends were trimmed by 2 bases and 4 bases, with 11 bases remaining between them. The CDR3 coding sequence is TGTGCCAGCAGTTACGGGGAGGGGAGCTATGGCTACACCTTC. Translated, it gives CASSYGEGSYGYTF.

V usage is TRBV7-9 and J usage is TRBJ2-1; 7 bases match TRBD2. Germline V lookup: CDR1 SEHNR, CDR2 FQNEAQ (reference sequence). V trimming: 6 bases; J trimming: 5 bases; junction bases outside the gene matches: 10. The CDR3 has 15 amino acids. The CDR3 DNA reads TGTGCCAGCAGTTCAGTGGCGGGAGTACACAATGAGCAGTTCTTC. Translating gives CASSSVAGVHNEQFF.

The rearrangement joins TRBV6-4 to TRBJ1-5; D possibly corresponds to TRBD1 (5 bases). The CDR3 extends over 16 amino acids. Germline CDR1 reads MRHNA; CDR2 reads SNTAGT. Trimming shortened V by 4 bases and J by 2 bases, and 15 bases separated the two germline ends. CDR3 amino acids: CASSAEHGAGNQPQHF. CDR3 nucleotide sequence: TGTGCCAGCAGTGCCGAACATGGGGCTGGCAATCAGCCCCAGCATTTT.

The chain combines TRBV27 with TRBJ1-4, with D maybe TRBD1 (5 bases). The CDR3 contains 16 residues. The germline V gene has CDR1 MNHEY and CDR2 SMNVEV (reference sequence). The V gene lost 5 bases and the J gene lost 3 bases, with 16 bases spanning the gap. As DNA, the CDR3 is TGTGCCAGCAGTGCGGGACTCCCCGTGGCTAATGAAAAACTGTTTTTT. Amino acids: CASSAGLPVANEKLFF.

The chain has TRBV30 and TRBJ1-4; weak D call: TRBD1 (6 bases). This CDR3 has 12 residues. CDR1 and CDR2 (germline): GTSNPN, SVGIG (reference sequence). V was pared by 4 bases and J by 10 bases, with 13 bases between. The CDR3 reads CAWNEGVAKLFF. The CDR3 DNA follows: TGTGCCTGGAACGAGGGGGTTGCAAAACTGTTTTTT.

The genes are TRBV4-1 and TRBJ1-2; no reliable D call. The CDR3 spans 14 residues. Between the trimmed V and J ends, which lost 3 bases and 4 bases, there was a span of 12 bases. Germline V lookup: CDR1 MGHRA, CDR2 YSYEKL. Here the CDR3 DNA reads TGCGCCAGCAGCCAGAACACCGGTTTCTATGGCTACACCTTC. Its translation is CASSQNTGFYGYTF.

CDR3 loop: CASSSQGFNQPQHF. CDR3 sequence (DNA): TGTGCCAGCTCTAGTCAGGGGTTCAATCAGCCCCAGCATTTT. V usage is TRBV6-1 and J usage is TRBJ1-5; D might be TRBD1 (6 bases). There are 14 residues in the CDR3. The germline V and J ends were trimmed by 8 bases and 3 bases, with 14 bases remaining between them. CDR1 MNHNS and CDR2 SASEGT come from the germline V gene.

J is TRBJ1-4 and V is TRBV6-1; D possibly corresponds to TRBD1 (5 bases). The CDR3 runs to 15 residues. The germline CDR1 and CDR2 sequences are MNHNS and SASEGT. Trimming took off 2 bases at V and 3 bases at J, with 10 bases between the two ends. The CDR3 DNA follows: TGTGCCAGCAGTGAAAGAGGGGTGGCTAATGAAAAACTGTTTTTT. As protein: CASSERGVANEKLFF.

The chain combines TRBV18 with TRBJ2-2; 7 nucleotides match TRBD1. The V gene end was trimmed by 0 bases and the J gene end by 4 bases; junction bases not matched to a gene: 5. The CDR3 length is 16 residues. Germline V gives CDR1 KGHSH, CDR2 LQKENI. Written as DNA, the CDR3 is TGTGCCAGCTCACCACCCGGGACAGCCACCACCGGGGAGCTGTTTTTT. Amino acids: CASSPPGTATTGELFF.

The CDR3 sequence: CASTGTSRNEQFF. The CDR3 region has the DNA TGTGCCAGTACCGGGACTAGCCGAAATGAGCAGTTCTTC. This chain uses TRBV19 with TRBJ2-1; 9 bases map to TRBD2. Germline CDR1 is LNHDA and CDR2 is SQIVND (reference sequence). This CDR3 is built from 13 residues. The ends lost 7 bases at V and 7 bases at J; junction bases unmatched: 5.

The rearrangement uses TRBV6-1 and TRBJ2-3; D is undetermined. V was clipped by 7 bases and J by 2 bases, with 4 bases between them. The CDR3 spans 11 residues. Germline V gene sequence: CDR1 MNHNS, CDR2 SASEGT. The CDR3 sequence is CASKTTDTQYF. The CDR3 DNA sequence: TGTGCCAGCAAGACCACAGATACGCAGTATTTT.